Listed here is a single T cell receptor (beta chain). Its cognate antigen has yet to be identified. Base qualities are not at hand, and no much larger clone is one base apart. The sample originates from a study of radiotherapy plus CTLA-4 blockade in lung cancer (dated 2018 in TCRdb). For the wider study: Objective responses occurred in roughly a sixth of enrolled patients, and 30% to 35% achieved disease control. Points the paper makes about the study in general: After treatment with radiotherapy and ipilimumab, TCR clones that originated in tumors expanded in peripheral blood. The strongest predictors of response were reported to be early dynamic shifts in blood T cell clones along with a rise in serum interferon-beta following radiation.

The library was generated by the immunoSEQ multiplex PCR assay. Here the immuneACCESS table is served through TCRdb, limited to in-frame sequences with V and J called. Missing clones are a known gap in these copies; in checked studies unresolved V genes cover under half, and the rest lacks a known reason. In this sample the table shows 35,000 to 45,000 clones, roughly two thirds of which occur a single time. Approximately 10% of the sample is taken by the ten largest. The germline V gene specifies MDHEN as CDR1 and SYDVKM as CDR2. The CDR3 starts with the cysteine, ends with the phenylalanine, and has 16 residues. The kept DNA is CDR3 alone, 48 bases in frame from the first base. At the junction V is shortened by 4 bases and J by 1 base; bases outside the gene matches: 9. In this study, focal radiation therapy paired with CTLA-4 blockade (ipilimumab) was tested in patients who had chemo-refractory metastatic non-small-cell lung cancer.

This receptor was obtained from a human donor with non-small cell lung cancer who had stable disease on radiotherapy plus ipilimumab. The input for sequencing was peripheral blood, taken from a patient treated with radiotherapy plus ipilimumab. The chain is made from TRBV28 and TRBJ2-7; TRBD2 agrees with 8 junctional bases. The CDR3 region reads CASSWVGGGFSYEQYF. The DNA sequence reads TGTGCCAGCAGTTGGGTCGGGGGGGGATTTTCCTACGAGCAGTACTTC.